The rows below give T cell receptor beta chains drawn from one sample of a study of blood T cells in healthy people across ages. Each CDR3 protein is one row after TCRdb ran MiXCR on the 5' RACE reads. The sample records around 320,000 distinct CDR3 sequences, around 30% being singletons. The specimen was blood. The origin of the receptors is a woman between 65 and 79 years old in good health. The CDR3 runs from the conserved cysteine through the conserved F or W. The order of the fields is clone size, V gene, J gene, D gene, CDR3 DNA, CDR3 protein. D genes are given only for firm matches. A clone size is listed for some rows: how often the clone was seen (once, few, many), or a class if it is expanded.

>-|TRBV12-3/TRBV12-4|TRBJ2-3|-
TGTGCCAGCAGTTCCGTATTGACAGCGACCACAGATACGCAGTATTTT
CASSSVLTATTDTQYF
>many|TRBV28|TRBJ2-7|TRBD1
TGTGCCAGTGGACAGGGACGGACCTACGAGCAGTACTTC
CASGQGRTYEQYF
>few|TRBV5-4|TRBJ1-2|-
TGTGCCAGCAGCTTGGGAGGGGCTCAGTATGGCTACACCTTC
CASSLGGAQYGYTF
>-|TRBV20-1|TRBJ2-1|-
TGCAGTGCTAGAGATGGGGGCTCCAAAAATGAGCAGTTCTTC
CSARDGGSKNEQFF
>-|TRBV24-1|TRBJ1-5|-
TGTGCCACCAGTGATCCCCTAGCCGGGGATAATCAGCCCCAGCATTTT
CATSDPLAGDNQPQHF
>few|TRBV20-1|TRBJ1-6|-
TGCAGTGCTAGACGTGGGCAAGGCAGGTCGCTGCCGGCCCTCCACTTT
CSARRGQGRSLPALHF
>few|TRBV13|TRBJ1-2|-
TGTGCCAGCAGCCCCCGGGGTCAATATGGCTACACCTTC
CASSPRGQYGYTF
>-|TRBV20-1|TRBJ1-4|TRBD1
TGCAGTGCTAGTTTAACCACTGCCGGGACAGGGGAAAAACTGTTTTTT
CSASLTTAGTGEKLFF
>-|TRBV29-1|TRBJ2-1|-
TGCAGCGGAAGACAGTACAATGAGCAGTTCTTC
CSGRQYNEQFF
>-|TRBV4-2|TRBJ2-1|-
TGTGCCAGCAGCCAAGATTCAGAGGGGTACAATGAGCAGTTCTTC
CASSQDSEGYNEQFF
>-|TRBV6-2/TRBV6-3|TRBJ2-2|TRBD2
TGTGCCAGCACTTTACGTAGGACTAGCGGCACCGGGGAGCTGTTTTTT
CASTLRRTSGTGELFF
>few|TRBV28|TRBJ2-3|-
TGTGCCAGCAGTCCCCCCAGGGTAGATACGCAGTATTTT
CASSPPRVDTQYF
>-|TRBV27|TRBJ2-3|TRBD2
TGTGCCAGCAGTTTAGCTAGCGGGAGGAGGGCAGATACGCAGTATTTT
CASSLASGRRADTQYF
>-|TRBV9|TRBJ2-7|-
TGTGCCAGCAGCGTAGGGGACGGGCCGACCTACGAGCAGTACTTC
CASSVGDGPTYEQYF
>-|TRBV28|TRBJ2-7|-
TGTGCCAGCACTAAAGAGGGGTACGAGCAGTACTTC
CASTKEGYEQYF
>-|TRBV6-5|TRBJ2-1|-
TGTGCCAGCGGCCTAGGTGCCTACAATGAGCAGTTCTTC
CASGLGAYNEQFF
>many|TRBV5-1|TRBJ2-1|TRBD2
TGCGCCAGCAGTAGATCGGGAGGGCCTCTGGATGAGCAGTTCTTC
CASSRSGGPLDEQFF
>few|TRBV28|TRBJ2-3|TRBD2
TGTGCCAGCAGCGGGAGGACTAGCGGGCTCACAGATACGCAGTATTTT
CASSGRTSGLTDTQYF
>-|TRBV12-3/TRBV12-4|TRBJ2-1|-
TGTGCCAGCAACCGGGACTGGATATACAATGAGCAGTTCTTC
CASNRDWIYNEQFF
>few|TRBV20-1|TRBJ2-1|TRBD2
TGCAGTGCTCGGAGGGGAAGCGGGAGCTACAATGAGCAGTTCTTC
CSARRGSGSYNEQFF
>-|TRBV12-3/TRBV12-4|TRBJ1-2|TRBD1
TGTGCCAGCAGTTGGGACAGGGGGCAGGATGGCCACACCTTC
CASSWDRGQDGHTF
>few|TRBV6-5|TRBJ1-3|-
TGTGCCAGCAGTTACGGTCCCTCTGGAAACACCATATATTTT
CASSYGPSGNTIYF
>-|TRBV5-1|TRBJ1-6|-
TGCGCCAGCAGCTTGGGAGGGTACAGTTCACCCCTCCACTTT
CASSLGGYSSPLHF
>-|TRBV5-4|TRBJ1-5|-
TGTGCCAGCAGCTTGTTTGGGGTGGGATCGCAGCATTTT
CASSLFGVGSQHF
>few|TRBV4-1|TRBJ2-5|-
TGCGCCAGCAGCCGCGGACCGGGTTCCCAAGAGACCCAGTACTTC
CASSRGPGSQETQYF
>-|TRBV29-1|TRBJ1-1|-
TGCAGCGGGGTTTGGCAGCCGAACACTGAAGCTTTCTTT
CSGVWQPNTEAFF
>few|TRBV5-1|TRBJ1-2|-
TGCGCCAGCAGCCCGTGGGACGGTGGTGGCTACACCTTC
CASSPWDGGGYTF
>-|TRBV4-1|TRBJ2-3|TRBD2
TGCGCCAGCAGCCAAGATTGGGGGGCTAGCGGGAGGGCGTCTACAGATACGCAGTATTTT
CASSQDWGASGRASTDTQYF
>few|TRBV7-2|TRBJ2-2|TRBD2
TGTGCCAGCAGGCGGACTAGCAGCACCGGGGAGCTGTTTTTT
CASRRTSSTGELFF
>-|TRBV20-1|TRBJ2-1|-
TGCAGTGCCCCCCCACAGGGCGATGAGCAGTTCTTC
CSAPPQGDEQFF
>-|TRBV20-1|TRBJ2-1|TRBD1
TGCAGTGCTCCCTCTGGACAGGGGTACAATGAGCAGTTCTTC
CSAPSGQGYNEQFF
>-|TRBV7-6|TRBJ2-3|-
TGTGCCAGCAGCTTCGGCGGAGGGGAGGATACGCAGTATTTT
CASSFGGGEDTQYF
>many|TRBV20-1|TRBJ1-6|TRBD1
TGCAGTGCTAGAGGCTTAGACAGGGGAGATGATTCACCCCTCCACTTT
CSARGLDRGDDSPLHF